Given below is one T cell receptor (beta chain) in context. Its target is not known. Other DNA sequences in the same sample also yield this CDR3. Germline V lookup: CDR1 ENHRY, CDR2 SYGVKD. The V and J ends lost 8 bases and 10 bases respectively, with 8 bases between them. The CDR3 extends over 10 amino acids. This specimen belongs to a study of cytomegalovirus exposure and HLA in healthy donors. Study at large: About 77 million unique TCRs from HLA-typed donors made up an early data release. Study conclusions and caveats: Most observed TCR sequences were rare, whereas some public TCRs were detected in many donors. The study designated fewer than 200 TCR beta chains cytomegalovirus-associated. Earlier results showed most TCR beta V segments being productive about 90% or about 30% of the time.

The primer mix had 60 Vbeta and 13 Jbeta primers. Assay used: immunoSEQ multiplex PCR; TCRdb lists only in-frame clones, some missing. The sample consists of 75,000 to 100,000 clones, about 81% of them appearing once. What was sequenced was PBMCs. This TCR was recovered from a man between 35 and 55 years old in good health and CMV-seropositive. This chain links TRBV10-3 with TRBJ2-2, with D tentatively TRBD2 (5 bases). Written as DNA, the CDR3 is TGTGCCATCGGGGAGACGGAGCTGTTTTTT. This translates into CAIGETELFF.